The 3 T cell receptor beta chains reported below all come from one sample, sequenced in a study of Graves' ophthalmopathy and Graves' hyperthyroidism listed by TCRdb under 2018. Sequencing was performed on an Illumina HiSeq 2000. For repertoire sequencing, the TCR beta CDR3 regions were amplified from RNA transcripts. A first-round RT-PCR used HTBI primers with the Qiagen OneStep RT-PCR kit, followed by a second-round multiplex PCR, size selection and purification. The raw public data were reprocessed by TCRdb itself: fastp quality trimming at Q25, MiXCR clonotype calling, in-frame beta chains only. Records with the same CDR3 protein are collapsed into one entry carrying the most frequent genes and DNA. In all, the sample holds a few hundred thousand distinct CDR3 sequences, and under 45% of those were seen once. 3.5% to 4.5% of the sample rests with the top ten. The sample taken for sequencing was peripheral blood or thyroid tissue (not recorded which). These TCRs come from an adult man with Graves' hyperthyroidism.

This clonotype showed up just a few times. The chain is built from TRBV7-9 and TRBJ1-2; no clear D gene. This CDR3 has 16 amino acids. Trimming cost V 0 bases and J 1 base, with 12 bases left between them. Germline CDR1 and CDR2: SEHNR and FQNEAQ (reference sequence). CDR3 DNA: TGTGCCAGCAGCTTAGCGCCTAGCCCACTTAACTATGGCTACACCTTC. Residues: CASSLAPSPLNYGYTF.

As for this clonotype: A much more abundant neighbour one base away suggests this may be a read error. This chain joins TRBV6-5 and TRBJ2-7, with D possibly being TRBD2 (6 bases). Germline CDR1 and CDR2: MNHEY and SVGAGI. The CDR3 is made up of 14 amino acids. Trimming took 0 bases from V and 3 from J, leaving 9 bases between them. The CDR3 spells CASSYSGGNYEQYF. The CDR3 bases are TGTGCCAGCAGTTACTCGGGGGGAAACTACGAGCAGTACTTC.

The CDR3 coding sequence is TGTGCCAGCAGCTCGGGACAGGACAACAATCAGCCCCAGCATTTT. Residues: CASSSGQDNNQPQHF. The gene calls are TRBV25-1 and TRBJ1-5; TRBD1 matches 8 bases. The V gene's germline CDR1 is MGHDK and CDR2 SYGVNS. This CDR3 is 15 amino acids long. V dropped 6 bases and J dropped 3; count of bases not matched to a gene: 7.